The 20 T cell receptor beta chains below all came from one sample that was sequenced in a study of Ad26.COV2.S vaccination and SARS-CoV-2 variants. Treatment specified: some 20 received Ad26.COV2.S at low or high dose, single or two shots; several received placebo; per-sample allocation not given. Vaccine and placebo recipients were sampled on day 63 after the first injection. Libraries were prepared by immunoSEQ multiplex PCR; TCRdb keeps only in-frame clonotypes and omits some of them. Altogether approximately 340,000 clones are present, more than 75% being singletons, with the ten largest covering 3.3%. The source material was peripheral blood, sampled in a trial of Ad26.COV2.S vaccine versus placebo. These receptors were obtained from a person aged 18 to 59 who received the Ad26.COV2.S COVID-19 vaccine or a placebo.

The chain uses TRBV9 and TRBJ2-1; 7 nucleotides align to TRBD2. Germline V gene data show CDR1 as SGDLS and CDR2 as YYNGEE. The CDR3 spans 15 residues. The J segment lost 3 bases and the V segment lost 0 bases, leaving 3 bases of the junction unmatched. CDR3 DNA sequence: TGTGCCAGCAGCGTAGACGAGCGGGGCTACAATGAGCAGTTCTTC. This gives the protein CASSVDERGYNEQFF.

The V call is TRBV5-4, the J call TRBJ2-7, with TRBD1 matching over 9 bases. CDR3 length: 17 amino acids. Per germline, CDR1 SGHNT and CDR2 YYREEE (reference sequence). With 2 bases clipped from V and 2 bases from J, the junction kept 11 bases outside the gene matches. The CDR3 sequence: CASSFNPATGGTYEQYF. CDR3 coding DNA: TGTGCCAGCAGCTTTAACCCGGCGACAGGGGGGACCTACGAGCAGTACTTC. The complete variable domain, with remaining parts taken from reference TRBV5-4 and TRBJ2-7, reads ETGVTQSPTHLIKTRGQQVTLRCSSQSGHNTVSWYQQALGQGPQFIFQYYREEENGRGNFPPRFSGLQFPNYSSELNVNALELDDSALYLCASSFNPATGGTYEQYFGPGTRLTVT.

The V and J genes are TRBV5-5 and TRBJ2-2; D might be TRBD2 (7 bases). CDR1 is SGHKS, CDR2 YYEKEE, per germline (reference sequence). V was clipped by 5 bases and J by 5 bases, with 13 bases between them. CDR3 length: 14 residues. CDR3 nucleotides: TGTGCCAGCAGTTCGGGGGGCGGGACCGGGGAGCTGTTTTTT. The encoded protein is CASSSGGGTGELFF.

This clone was seen a single time. The genes are TRBV10-3 and TRBJ2-4; D is uncertain. The CDR3 extends over 13 amino acids. V was trimmed by 3 bases and J by 0 bases, leaving 3 bases between them. Per germline, CDR1 ENHRY and CDR2 SYGVKD. The CDR3 reads CAISDIAKNIQYF. The CDR3 DNA is TGTGCCATCAGTGACATAGCCAAAAACATTCAGTACTTC.

J is TRBJ1-5 and V is TRBV5-6; 7 bases agree with TRBD1. Germline V gene lookup returns CDR1 SGHDT and CDR2 YYEEEE. This CDR3 has 14 amino acids. V trimming: 3 bases; J trimming: 6 bases; junction bases outside the gene matches: 6. CDR3 sequence (DNA): TGTGCCAGCAGCTCGCACAGGGGTAGTCAGCCCCAGCATTTT. Translation: CASSSHRGSQPQHF.

This chain connects TRBV6-5 to TRBJ2-7, with 8 bases lining up with TRBD1. CDR1 MNHEY and CDR2 SVGAGI come from the germline V gene. The trim removed 5 bases at V and 4 bases at J, leaving 7 bases unmatched. The CDR3 sequence is 14 residues long. The CDR3 reads CASSPDRELYEQYF. Here the CDR3 DNA reads TGTGCCAGCAGTCCGGACAGGGAGTTGTACGAGCAGTACTTC.

The CDR3 reads CASSAPPGLGSQDEQFF. CDR3 nucleotide sequence: TGTGCCAGCAGTGCCCCCCCGGGACTAGGCAGTCAGGATGAGCAGTTCTTC. J is TRBJ2-1 and V is TRBV25-1; 8 bases fit TRBD2. This CDR3 has 17 amino acids. V gave up 4 bases and J gave up 8 bases; unmatched junction bases: 16. Germline loops: CDR1 MGHDK, CDR2 SYGVNS.

V is TRBV13 and J is TRBJ2-5, with D uncertain. The V and J ends lost 2 bases and 4 bases respectively, with 11 bases between them. The CDR3 has 14 amino acids. The germline gives CDR1 PRHDT, CDR2 FYEKMQ (reference sequence). As DNA, the CDR3 is TGTGCCAGCAGCTTAACGGCGAGACGAGAGACCCAGTACTTC. The encoded protein is CASSLTARRETQYF.

This CDR3 reads CASSYGFGANVLTF. DNA for the CDR3: TGTGCCAGCAGTTACGGGTTTGGGGCCAACGTCCTGACTTTC. V usage is TRBV6-2 or TRBV6-3 and J usage is TRBJ2-6; no reliable D call. The V gene's germline CDR1 is MNHEY and CDR2 SVGEGT. The CDR3 spans 14 residues. The ends were cut back, 2 bases at V and 3 bases at J, with 5 bases in the middle.

The chain recombines TRBV6-2 or TRBV6-3 with TRBJ2-7, with D hard to call. The germline CDR1 and CDR2 sequences are MNHEY and SVGEGT. The CDR3 is 11 residues long. The germline V and J ends were trimmed by 6 bases and 0 bases, with 3 bases remaining between them. The CDR3 DNA reads as TGTGCCAGCAGCCGCTCCTACGAGCAGTACTTC. Residues: CASSRSYEQYF.

This clone was observed once. The chain links TRBV30 to TRBJ1-5; 7 nucleotides match TRBD1. This CDR3 spans 17 amino acids. Germline trimming cut 0 bases from V and 1 base from J; bases unmatched to any gene: 9. Germline V lookup: CDR1 GTSNPN, CDR2 SVGIG (reference sequence). The CDR3 DNA sequence: TGTGCCTGGAGTGTACAGAGGGGGCTGGGGAGCAATCAGCCCCAGCATTTT. This translates into CAWSVQRGLGSNQPQHF.

The CDR3 reads CASSARDRGNYNEQFF. CDR3 bases: TGTGCCAGCAGCGCGCGGGACAGGGGGAACTACAATGAGCAGTTCTTC. This chain uses TRBV7-8 with TRBJ2-1, with 11 nucleotides matching TRBD1. The germline CDR1 and CDR2 sequences are SGHVS and FQNEAQ. J lost 3 bases, V lost 5 bases, and 6 bases had no gene match. The CDR3 length is 16 residues. Full variable domain (missing parts from reference TRBV7-8 and TRBJ2-1): GAGVSQSPRYKVAKRGQDVALRCDPISGHVSLFWYQQALGQGPEFLTYFQNEAQLDKSGLPSDRFFAERPEGSVSTLKIQRTQQEDSAVYLCASSARDRGNYNEQFFGPGTRLTVL.

The CDR3 bases are TGTGCCATCAGGCAGGGGGCGTCTGGAAACACCATATATTTT. Protein product: CAIRQGASGNTIYF. V usage is TRBV10-3 and J usage is TRBJ1-3; TRBD1 aligns across 8 bases. The J segment lost 1 base and the V segment lost 6 bases, leaving 2 bases of the junction unmatched. Germline loops: CDR1 ENHRY, CDR2 SYGVKD. The CDR3 is 14 amino acids.

The rearrangement links TRBV13 to TRBJ2-7; D is possibly TRBD1 or TRBD2 (5 bases each). Per germline, CDR1 PRHDT and CDR2 FYEKMQ (reference sequence). This CDR3 spans 13 amino acids. Trimming took off 5 bases at V and 3 bases at J, with 11 bases between the two ends. CDR3 loop: CASSRGRDYEQYF. The CDR3 bases are TGTGCCAGCAGCCGGGGACGGGACTACGAGCAGTACTTC.

The table lists this clone with a few counts. The chain combines TRBV18 with TRBJ1-5, with TRBD1 matching 7 bases. Germline V gives CDR1 KGHSH, CDR2 LQKENI. The CDR3 has 14 residues. Germline trimming cut 4 bases from V and 2 bases from J; bases unmatched to any gene: 2. The CDR3 coding sequence is TGTGCCAGCTCACGTACAGGGGGCAATCAGCCCCAGCATTTT. The encoded protein is CASSRTGGNQPQHF. Based on the CDR3 plus reference TRBV18 and TRBJ1-5, the full variable domain is NAGVMQNPRHLVRRRGQEARLRCSPMKGHSHVYWYRQLPEEGLKFMVYLQKENIIDESGMPKERFSAEFPKEGPSILRIQQVVRGDSAAYFCASSRTGGNQPQHFGDGTRLSIL.

The chain uses TRBV5-5 and TRBJ1-1, with unresolved D. Germline CDR1 and CDR2: SGHKS and YYEKEE (reference sequence). This CDR3 has 12 amino acids. Between the trimmed V and J ends, which lost 0 bases and 7 bases, there was a span of 7 bases. DNA for the CDR3: TGTGCCAGCAGCTTGGGGCAGCTTGAAGCTTTCTTT. Translation gives CASSLGQLEAFF. The full variable domain, rest sourced from reference TRBV5-5 and TRBJ1-1, is DAGVTQSPTHLIKTRGQQVTLRCSPISGHKSVSWYQQVLGQGPQFIFQYYEKEERGRGNFPDRFSARQFPNYSSELNVNALLLGDSALYLCASSLGQLEAFFGQGTRLTVV.

The chain carries TRBV7-2 and TRBJ2-5; TRBD2 agrees at 14 bases. V trimming: 5 bases; J trimming: 6 bases; junction bases outside the gene matches: 8. The CDR3 consists of 16 residues. CDR1 and CDR2 from the germline V gene are SGHTA and FQGNSA. The CDR3 nucleotides read TGTGCCAGCAGCCCCCGACTAGCGGGAGGGGTAAAGACCCAGTACTTC. This codes for CASSPRLAGGVKTQYF.

The chain couples TRBV7-2 to TRBJ1-1; D possibly corresponds to TRBD1 (5 bases). Germline values: CDR1 SGHTA, CDR2 FQGNSA. The germline V and J ends were trimmed by 1 base and 5 bases, with 11 bases remaining between them. CDR3 length: 14 amino acids. CDR3: CASSLGDGGTEAFF. DNA for the CDR3: TGTGCCAGCAGCTTAGGGGACGGGGGGACTGAAGCTTTCTTT.

The chain couples TRBV19 to TRBJ2-5; D unresolved. Germline-derived CDR1 and CDR2 are LNHDA and SQIVND (reference sequence). CDR3 length: 14 residues. Trimming took 3 bases from V and 4 from J, leaving 12 bases between them. The CDR3 DNA is TGTGCCAGTAGTATCAGTGCCATGGGAGAGACCCAGTACTTC. Amino acids: CASSISAMGETQYF. The full variable domain, its missing parts supplied by reference TRBV19 and TRBJ2-5, is DGGITQSPKYLFRKEGQNVTLSCEQNLNHDAMYWYRQDPGQGLRLIYYSQIVNDFQKGDIAEGYSVSREKKESFPLTVTSAQKNPTAFYLCASSISAMGETQYFGPGTRLLVL.

The chain couples TRBV7-2 to TRBJ2-7; TRBD1 or TRBD2 may be the D gene (5 bases each). The germline CDR1 and CDR2 sequences are SGHTA and FQGNSA. The ends were cut back, 5 bases at V and 4 bases at J, with 24 bases in the middle. The CDR3 covers 17 residues. CDR3 in DNA: TGTGCCAGCAGCCCCCGTGGGGGACCTTCAACGGGGTACGAGCAGTACTTC. Protein sequence: CASSPRGGPSTGYEQYF.